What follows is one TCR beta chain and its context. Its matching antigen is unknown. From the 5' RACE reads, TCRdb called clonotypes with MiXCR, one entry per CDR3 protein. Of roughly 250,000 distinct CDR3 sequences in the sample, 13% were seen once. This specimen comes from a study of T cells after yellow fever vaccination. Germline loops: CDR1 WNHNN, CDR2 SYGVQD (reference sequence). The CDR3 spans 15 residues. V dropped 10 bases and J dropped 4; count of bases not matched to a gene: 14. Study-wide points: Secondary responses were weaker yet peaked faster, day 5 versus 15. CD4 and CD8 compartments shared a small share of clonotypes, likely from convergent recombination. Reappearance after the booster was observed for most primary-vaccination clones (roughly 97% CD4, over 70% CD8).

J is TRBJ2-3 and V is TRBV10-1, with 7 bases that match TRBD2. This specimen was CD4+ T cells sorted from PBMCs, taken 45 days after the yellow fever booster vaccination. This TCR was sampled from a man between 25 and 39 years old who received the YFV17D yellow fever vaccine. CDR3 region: CATAPKLATADTQYF. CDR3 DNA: TGCGCCACGGCCCCAAAACTAGCGACCGCAGATACGCAGTATTTT.